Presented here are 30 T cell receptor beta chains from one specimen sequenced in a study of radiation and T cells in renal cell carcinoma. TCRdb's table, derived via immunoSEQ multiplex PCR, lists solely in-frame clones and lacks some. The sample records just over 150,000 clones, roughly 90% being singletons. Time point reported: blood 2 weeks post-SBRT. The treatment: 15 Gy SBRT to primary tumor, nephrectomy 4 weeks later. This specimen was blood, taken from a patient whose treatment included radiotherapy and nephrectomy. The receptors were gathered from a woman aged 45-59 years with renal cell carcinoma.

CDR3 protein: CASNPREGGYTF. The CDR3 bases are TGTGCCAGTAACCCCAGGGAGGGCGGCTACACCTTC. The chain joins TRBV19 to TRBJ1-2; maybe TRBD1 (5 bases). The germline CDR1 and CDR2 sequences are LNHDA and SQIVND (reference sequence). Deletions cut 7 bases from V and 8 bases from J, with 14 bases between. This CDR3 region has 12 residues. Full variable domain (outside the CDR3, taken from reference TRBV19 and TRBJ1-2): DGGITQSPKYLFRKEGQNVTLSCEQNLNHDAMYWYRQDPGQGLRLIYYSQIVNDFQKGDIAEGYSVSREKKESFPLTVTSAQKNPTAFYLCASNPREGGYTFGSGTRLTVV.

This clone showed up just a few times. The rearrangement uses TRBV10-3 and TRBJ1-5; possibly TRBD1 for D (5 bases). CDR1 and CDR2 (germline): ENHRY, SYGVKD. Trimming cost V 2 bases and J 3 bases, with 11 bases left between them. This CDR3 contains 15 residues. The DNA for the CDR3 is TGTGCCATCAGTGAGCCGGGACCGAACAATCAGCCCCAGCATTTT. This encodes CAISEPGPNNQPQHF.

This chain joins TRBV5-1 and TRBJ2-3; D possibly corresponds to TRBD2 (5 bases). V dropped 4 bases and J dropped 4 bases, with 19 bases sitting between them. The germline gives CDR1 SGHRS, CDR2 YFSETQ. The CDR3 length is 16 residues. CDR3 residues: CASSQYPTGTADTQYF. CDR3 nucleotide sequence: TGCGCCAGCAGCCAGTATCCGACGGGAACTGCAGATACGCAGTATTTT.

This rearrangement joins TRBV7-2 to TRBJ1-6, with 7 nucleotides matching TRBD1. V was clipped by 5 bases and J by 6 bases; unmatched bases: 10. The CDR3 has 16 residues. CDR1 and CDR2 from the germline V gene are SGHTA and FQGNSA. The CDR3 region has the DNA TGTGCCAGCAGCCCTTCAGGGGGGAGGGGTAATTCACCCCTCCACTTT. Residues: CASSPSGGRGNSPLHF.

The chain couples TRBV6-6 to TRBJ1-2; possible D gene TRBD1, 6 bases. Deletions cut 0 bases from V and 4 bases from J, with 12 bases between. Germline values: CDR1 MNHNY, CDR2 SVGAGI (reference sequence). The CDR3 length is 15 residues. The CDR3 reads CASSYSIQGGYGYTF. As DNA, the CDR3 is TGTGCCAGCAGTTACTCGATACAGGGAGGCTATGGCTACACCTTC.

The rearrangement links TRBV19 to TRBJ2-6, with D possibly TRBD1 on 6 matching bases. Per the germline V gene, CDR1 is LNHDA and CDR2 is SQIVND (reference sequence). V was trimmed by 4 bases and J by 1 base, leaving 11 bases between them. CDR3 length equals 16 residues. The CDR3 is CASSNNTGSGANVLTF. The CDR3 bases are TGTGCCAGTAGTAACAATACAGGGTCTGGGGCCAACGTCCTGACTTTC.

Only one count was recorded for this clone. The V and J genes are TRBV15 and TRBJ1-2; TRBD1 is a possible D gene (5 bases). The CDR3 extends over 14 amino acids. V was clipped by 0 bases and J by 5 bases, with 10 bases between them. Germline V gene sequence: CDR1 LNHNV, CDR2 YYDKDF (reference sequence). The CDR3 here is CATSRDLGEYGYTF. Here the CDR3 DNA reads TGTGCCACCAGCAGAGATCTAGGGGAGTATGGCTACACCTTC.

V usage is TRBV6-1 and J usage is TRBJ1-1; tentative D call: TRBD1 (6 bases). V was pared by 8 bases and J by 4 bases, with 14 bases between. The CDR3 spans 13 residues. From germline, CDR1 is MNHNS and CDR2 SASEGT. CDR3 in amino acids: CASPQPGATEAFF. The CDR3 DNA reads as TGTGCCAGCCCCCAACCAGGGGCCACTGAAGCTTTCTTT.

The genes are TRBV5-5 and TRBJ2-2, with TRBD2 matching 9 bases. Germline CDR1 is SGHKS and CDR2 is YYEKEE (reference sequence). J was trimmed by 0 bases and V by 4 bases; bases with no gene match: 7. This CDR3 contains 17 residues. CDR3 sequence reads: CASSVRAGGTNTGELFF. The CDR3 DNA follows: TGTGCCAGCAGCGTAAGAGCGGGGGGCACGAACACCGGGGAGCTGTTTTTT.

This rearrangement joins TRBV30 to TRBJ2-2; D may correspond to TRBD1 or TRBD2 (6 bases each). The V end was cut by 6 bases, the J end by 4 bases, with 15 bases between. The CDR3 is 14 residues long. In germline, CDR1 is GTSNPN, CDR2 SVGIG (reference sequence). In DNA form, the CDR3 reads TGTGCCTGCCAGAAGGGGGGAGGCACCGGGGAGCTGTTTTTT. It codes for CACQKGGGTGELFF.

CDR3 nucleotides: TGTGCCAGCAGTCGGCCTTATCAGCCCCAGCATTTT. Protein sequence: CASSRPYQPQHF. The chain is built from TRBV6-1 and TRBJ1-5; D is uncertain. Germline V lookup: CDR1 MNHNS, CDR2 SASEGT. The CDR3 sequence is 12 residues long. V shed 5 bases and J shed 5 bases, with 7 bases lying between them.

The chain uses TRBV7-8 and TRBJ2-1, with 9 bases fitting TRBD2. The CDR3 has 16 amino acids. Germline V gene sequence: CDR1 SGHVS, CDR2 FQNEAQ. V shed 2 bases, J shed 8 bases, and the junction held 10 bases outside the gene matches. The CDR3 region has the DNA TGTGCCAGCAGCTTAACGCAGCGGGGGGTTTTGCATGAGCAGTTCTTC. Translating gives CASSLTQRGVLHEQFF.

The CDR3 spells CASSLEAGAWGGQAENYGYTF. Written as DNA, the CDR3 is TGCGCCAGCAGCTTGGAGGCCGGGGCCTGGGGCGGACAGGCAGAAAACTATGGCTACACCTTC. The chain couples TRBV5-1 to TRBJ1-2; the match to TRBD1 covers 7 bases. V was pared by 0 bases and J by 2 bases, with 22 bases of the junction left unmatched. The length of the CDR3 is 21 residues. Germline V CDR1 and CDR2: SGHRS, YFSETQ.

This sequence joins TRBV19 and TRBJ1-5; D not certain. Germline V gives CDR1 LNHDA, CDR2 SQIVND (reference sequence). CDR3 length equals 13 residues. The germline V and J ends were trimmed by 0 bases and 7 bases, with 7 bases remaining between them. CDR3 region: CASSIDLVQPQHF. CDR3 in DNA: TGTGCCAGTAGTATAGACTTAGTCCAGCCCCAGCATTTT.

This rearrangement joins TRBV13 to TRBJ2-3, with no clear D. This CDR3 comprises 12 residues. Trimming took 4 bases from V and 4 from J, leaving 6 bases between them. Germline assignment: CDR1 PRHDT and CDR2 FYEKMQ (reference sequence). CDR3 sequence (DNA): TGTGCCAGCAGCTCCCCCCCAGATACGCAGTATTTT. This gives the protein CASSSPPDTQYF.

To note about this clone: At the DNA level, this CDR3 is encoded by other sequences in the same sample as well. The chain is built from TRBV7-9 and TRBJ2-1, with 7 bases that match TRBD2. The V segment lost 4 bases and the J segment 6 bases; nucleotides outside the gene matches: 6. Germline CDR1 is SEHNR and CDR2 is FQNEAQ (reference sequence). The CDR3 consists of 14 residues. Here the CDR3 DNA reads TGTGCCAGCAGCTGGGGGGGTGGCAGCAATGAGCAGTTCTTC. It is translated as CASSWGGGSNEQFF.

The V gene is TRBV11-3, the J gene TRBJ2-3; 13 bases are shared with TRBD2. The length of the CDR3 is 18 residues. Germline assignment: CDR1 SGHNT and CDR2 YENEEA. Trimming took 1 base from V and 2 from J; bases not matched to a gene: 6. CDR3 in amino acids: CASSLGPTSGGITDTQYF. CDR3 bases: TGTGCCAGCAGCTTAGGCCCGACTAGCGGGGGGATCACAGATACGCAGTATTTT.

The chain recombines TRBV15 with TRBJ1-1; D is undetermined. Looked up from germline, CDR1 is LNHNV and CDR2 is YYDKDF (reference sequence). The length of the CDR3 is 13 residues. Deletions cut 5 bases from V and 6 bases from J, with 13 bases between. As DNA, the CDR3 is TGTGCCACCAGCCAGAGATCGGGGTCTGAAGCTTTCTTT. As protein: CATSQRSGSEAFF.

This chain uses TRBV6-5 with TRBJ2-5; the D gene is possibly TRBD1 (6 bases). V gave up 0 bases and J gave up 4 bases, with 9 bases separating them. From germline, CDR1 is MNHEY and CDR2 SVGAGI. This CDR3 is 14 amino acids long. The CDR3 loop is CASSYSGTSETQYF. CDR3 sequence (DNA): TGTGCCAGCAGTTACTCAGGGACATCAGAGACCCAGTACTTC.

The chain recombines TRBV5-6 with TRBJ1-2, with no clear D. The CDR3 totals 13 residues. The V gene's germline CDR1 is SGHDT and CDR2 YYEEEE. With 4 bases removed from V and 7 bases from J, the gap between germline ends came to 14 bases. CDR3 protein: CASSGPVLGGYTF. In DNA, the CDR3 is TGTGCCAGCAGCGGGCCGGTGTTGGGTGGCTACACCTTC. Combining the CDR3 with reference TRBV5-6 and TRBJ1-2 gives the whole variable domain DAGVTQSPTHLIKTRGQQVTLRCSPKSGHDTVSWYQQALGQGPQFIFQYYEEEERQRGNFPDRFSGHQFPNYSSELNVNALLLGDSALYLCASSGPVLGGYTFGSGTRLTVV.

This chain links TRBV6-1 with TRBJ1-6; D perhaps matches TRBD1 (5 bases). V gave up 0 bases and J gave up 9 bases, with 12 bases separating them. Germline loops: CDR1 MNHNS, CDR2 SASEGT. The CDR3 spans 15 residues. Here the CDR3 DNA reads TGTGCCAGCAGTGAAGCTTGGGACTTAAGTTCACCCCTCCACTTT. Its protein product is CASSEAWDLSSPLHF.

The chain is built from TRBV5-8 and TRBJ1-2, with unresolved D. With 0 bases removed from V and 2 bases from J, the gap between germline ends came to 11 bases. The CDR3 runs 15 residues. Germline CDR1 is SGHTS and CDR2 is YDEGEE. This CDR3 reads CASSLAGLGNYGYTF. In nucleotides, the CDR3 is TGTGCCAGCAGCTTGGCTGGGTTGGGGAACTATGGCTACACCTTC.

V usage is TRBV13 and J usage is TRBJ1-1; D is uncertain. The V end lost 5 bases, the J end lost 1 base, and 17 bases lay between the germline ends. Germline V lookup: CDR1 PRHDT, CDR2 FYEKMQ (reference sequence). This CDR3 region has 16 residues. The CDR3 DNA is TGTGCCAGCAGCCCCTATCCCACAACAGCGAACACTGAAGCTTTCTTT. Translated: CASSPYPTTANTEAFF.

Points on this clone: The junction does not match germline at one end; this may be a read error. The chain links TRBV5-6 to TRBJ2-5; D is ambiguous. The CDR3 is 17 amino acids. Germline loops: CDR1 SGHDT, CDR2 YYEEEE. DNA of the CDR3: TGTGCCAGCAGCTTAGACTCGCGGCGCTCTCCTCAAGAGGCCCAGTACTTC. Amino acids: CASSLDSRRSPQEAQYF. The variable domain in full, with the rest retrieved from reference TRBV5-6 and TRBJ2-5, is DAGVTQSPTHLIKTRGQQVTLRCSPKSGHDTVSWYQQALGQGPQFIFQYYEEEERQRGNFPDRFSGHQFPNYSSELNVNALLLGDSALYLCASSLDSRRSPQEAQYFGPGTRLLVL.

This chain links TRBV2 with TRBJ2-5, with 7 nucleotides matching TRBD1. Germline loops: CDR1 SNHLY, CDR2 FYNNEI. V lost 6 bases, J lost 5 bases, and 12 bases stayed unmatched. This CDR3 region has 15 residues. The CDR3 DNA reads TGTGCCAGCAGGCAGACAGGGATCGCTAGGGAGACCCAGTACTTC. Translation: CASRQTGIARETQYF.

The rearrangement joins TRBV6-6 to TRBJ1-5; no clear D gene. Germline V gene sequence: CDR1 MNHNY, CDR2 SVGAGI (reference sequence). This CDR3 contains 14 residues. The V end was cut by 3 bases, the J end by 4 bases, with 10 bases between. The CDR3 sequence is CASSYDAWNQPQHF. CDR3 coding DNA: TGTGCCAGCAGTTATGATGCTTGGAATCAGCCCCAGCATTTT.

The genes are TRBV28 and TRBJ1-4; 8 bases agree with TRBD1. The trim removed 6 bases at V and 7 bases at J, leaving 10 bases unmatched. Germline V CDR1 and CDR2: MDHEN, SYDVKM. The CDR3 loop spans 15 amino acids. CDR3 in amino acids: CASRQGQGLGEKLFF. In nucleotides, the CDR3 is TGTGCCAGCAGACAAGGACAGGGCTTAGGTGAAAAACTGTTTTTT. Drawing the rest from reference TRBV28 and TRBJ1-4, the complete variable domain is DVKVTQSSRYLVKRTGEKVFLECVQDMDHENMFWYRQDPGLGLRLIYFSYDVKMKEKGDIPEGYSVSREKKERFSLILESASTNQTSMYLCASRQGQGLGEKLFFGSGTQLSVL.

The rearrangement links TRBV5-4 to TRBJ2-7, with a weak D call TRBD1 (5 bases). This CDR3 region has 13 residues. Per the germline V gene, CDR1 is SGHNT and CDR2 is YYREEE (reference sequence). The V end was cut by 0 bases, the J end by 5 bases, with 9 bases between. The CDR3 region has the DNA TGTGCCAGCAGCTTGGAGGGGTTTAACGAGCAGTACTTC. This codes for CASSLEGFNEQYF.

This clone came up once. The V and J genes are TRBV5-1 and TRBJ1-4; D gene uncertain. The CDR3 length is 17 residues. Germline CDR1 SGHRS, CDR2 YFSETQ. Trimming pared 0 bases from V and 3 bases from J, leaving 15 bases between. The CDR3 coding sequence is TGCGCCAGCAGCTTGGTGCCCGGCAGCCAGTCTAATGAAAAACTGTTTTTT. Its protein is CASSLVPGSQSNEKLFF.

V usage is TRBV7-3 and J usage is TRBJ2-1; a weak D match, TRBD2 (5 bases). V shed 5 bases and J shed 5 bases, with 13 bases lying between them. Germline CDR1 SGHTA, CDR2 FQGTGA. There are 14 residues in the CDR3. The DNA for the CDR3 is TGTGCCAGCAGCCCCTTCGTAGCGCACAATGAGCAGTTCTTC. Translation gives CASSPFVAHNEQFF.